This TCR beta chain was retrieved from a study of cytomegalovirus exposure and HLA in healthy donors. The PCR employed 60 Vbeta primers together with 13 Jbeta primers. The data were produced by immunoSEQ multiplex PCR, yet TCRdb's version contains in-frame clones alone and is incomplete. The table includes 100,000 or so clones, about 80% detected once. V was shortened by 1 base and J by 0 bases, with 10 bases between the two germline ends. CDR1 and CDR2 from the germline V gene are SGHVS and FQNEAQ. This CDR3 region has 16 residues. The origin of this receptor is a man aged 45-65 years in good health and CMV-seropositive. Material for sequencing was PBMCs. The chain links TRBV7-8 to TRBJ2-1; D is perhaps TRBD1 (6 bases). CDR3 bases: TGTGCCAGCAGCTTAGTCGCGGACAGCTCCTACAATGAGCAGTTCTTC. This codes for CASSLVADSSYNEQFF.